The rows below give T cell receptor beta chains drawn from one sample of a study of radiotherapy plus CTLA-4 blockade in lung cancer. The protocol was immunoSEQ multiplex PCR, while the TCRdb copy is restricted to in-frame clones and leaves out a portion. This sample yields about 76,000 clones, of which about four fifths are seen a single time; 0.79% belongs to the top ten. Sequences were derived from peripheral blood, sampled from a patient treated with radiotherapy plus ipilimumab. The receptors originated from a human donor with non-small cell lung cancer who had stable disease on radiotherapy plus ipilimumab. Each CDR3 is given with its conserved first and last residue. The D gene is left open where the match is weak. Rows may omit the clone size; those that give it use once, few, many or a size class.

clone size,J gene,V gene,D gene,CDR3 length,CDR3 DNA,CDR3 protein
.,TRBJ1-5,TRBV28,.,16,TGTGCCAGCAGTTTATGGACAAACCGGGTCAATCAGCCCCAGCATTTT,CASSLWTNRVNQPQHF
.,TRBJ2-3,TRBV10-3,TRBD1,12,TGTGCCACCCAGGGGGGCACAGATACGCAGTATTTT,CATQGGTDTQYF
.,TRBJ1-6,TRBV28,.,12,TGTGCCAGCAGTTTATTGAATTCACCCCTCCACTTT,CASSLLNSPLHF
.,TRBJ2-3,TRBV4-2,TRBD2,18,TGTGCCAGCAGCCAAGTTGCCCCAACTAGCGGGGGGGAATCTACGCAGTATTTT,CASSQVAPTSGGESTQYF
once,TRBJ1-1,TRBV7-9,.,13,TGTGCCAGCAGCTCCAGAACAGGGTTCGAAGCTTTCTTT,CASSSRTGFEAFF
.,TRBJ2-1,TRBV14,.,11,TGTGCCAGCAGCCGACTCAATGAGCAGTTCTTC,CASSRLNEQFF
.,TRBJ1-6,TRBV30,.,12,TGTGCCTGGAGCGGACAAAATTCACCCCTCCACTTT,CAWSGQNSPLHF
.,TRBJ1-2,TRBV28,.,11,TGTGCTGCGAATTCCAACTATGGCTACACCTTC,CAANSNYGYTF
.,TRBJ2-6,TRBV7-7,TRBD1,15,TGTGCCAGCAGCTCGACAGGGTCTGGGGCCAACGTCCTGACTTTC,CASSSTGSGANVLTF
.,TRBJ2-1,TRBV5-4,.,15,TGTGCCAGCCAGAGACCAGGGATCTCCTACAATGAGCAGTTCTTC,CASQRPGISYNEQFF
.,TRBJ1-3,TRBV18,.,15,TGTGCCAGCTCACCAGTCCGATACTCTGGAAACACCATATATTTT,CASSPVRYSGNTIYF
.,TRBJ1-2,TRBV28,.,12,TGTGCCAGCACGGACAGAGCTTATGGCTACACCTTC,CASTDRAYGYTF
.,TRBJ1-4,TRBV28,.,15,TGTGCCAGCAGTGCTACCGGGGGTCGGGCTGGAAAACTGTTTTTT,CASSATGGRAGKLFF
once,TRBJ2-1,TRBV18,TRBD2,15,TGTGCCAGCTCACCCGGGACTATATCATACAATGAGCAGTTCTTC,CASSPGTISYNEQFF
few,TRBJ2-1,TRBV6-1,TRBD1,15,TGTGCCAGCAGTGGGGCCGGGACAGGGGGCAATGAGCAGTTCTTC,CASSGAGTGGNEQFF
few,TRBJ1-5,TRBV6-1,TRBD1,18,TGTGCCAGCAGTGAGGGAAAGAAAGGGACAGGGGGCCATCAGCCCCAGCATTTT,CASSEGKKGTGGHQPQHF
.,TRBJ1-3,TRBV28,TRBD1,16,TGTGCCAGCACCCCATGGACAGGGGACTCTGGAAACACCATATATTTT,CASTPWTGDSGNTIYF
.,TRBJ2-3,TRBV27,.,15,TGTGCCAGCAGTTTCCTTCGGACTAGCACAGATACGCAGTATTTT,CASSFLRTSTDTQYF
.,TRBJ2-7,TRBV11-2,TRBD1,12,TGTGCCAGCAGCCGACAGGGCTACGAGCAGTACTTC,CASSRQGYEQYF
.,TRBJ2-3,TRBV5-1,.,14,TGCGCCAGCATGGCGGGGGCCGGAACAGATACGCAGTATTTT,CASMAGAGTDTQYF
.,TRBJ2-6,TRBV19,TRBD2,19,TGTGCCAGTAGTATTGGGGGACTAGCGGGAGGGCTAGGGGCCAACGTCCTGACTTTC,CASSIGGLAGGLGANVLTF
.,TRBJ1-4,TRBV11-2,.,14,TGTGCCAGCAGCTTAGGACAGGCTAATGAAAAACTGTTTTTT,CASSLGQANEKLFF
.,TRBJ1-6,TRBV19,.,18,TGTGCCAGTAGTCCTCCCGAGGGGGGCCCTGCCGGAGATTCACCCCTCCACTTT,CASSPPEGGPAGDSPLHF
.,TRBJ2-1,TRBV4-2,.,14,TGTGCCAGCAGCCAACTCGATACCAGCAATGAGCAGTTCTTC,CASSQLDTSNEQFF
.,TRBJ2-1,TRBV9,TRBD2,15,TGTGCCAGCAGCGTAGATAGCGGGTCATACAATGAGCAGTTCTTC,CASSVDSGSYNEQFF
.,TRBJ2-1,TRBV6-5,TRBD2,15,TGTGCCAGCAGTCGCACTAGCGGGGGGGCCGGAGAGCAGTTCTTC,CASSRTSGGAGEQFF
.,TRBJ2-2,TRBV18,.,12,TGTGCCAGCTCGGGGCCTACCGGGGAGCTGTTTTTT,CASSGPTGELFF
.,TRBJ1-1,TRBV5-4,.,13,TGTGCCAGCAGCCGGACGATAAACACTGAAGCTTTCTTT,CASSRTINTEAFF
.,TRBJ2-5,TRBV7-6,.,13,TGTGCCAGCAGCTGGAGCTACCAAGAGACCCAGTACTTC,CASSWSYQETQYF
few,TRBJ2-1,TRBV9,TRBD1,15,TGTGCCAGCAGCTCCGGGACAGGGATGTCCAATGAGCAGTTCTTC,CASSSGTGMSNEQFF
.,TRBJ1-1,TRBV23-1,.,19,TGCGCCAGCAGTTATCGGGGCCGCCCTTACCCCTACATGAACACTGAAGCTTTCTTT,CASSYRGRPYPYMNTEAFF
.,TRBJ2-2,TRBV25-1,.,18,TGTGCCAGCAGTCCCAGACGGGGGGGGACAGAGAACACCGGGGAGCTGTTTTTT,CASSPRRGGTENTGELFF
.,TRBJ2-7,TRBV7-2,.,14,TGTGCCAGCAGCAAGGGCGTCGGGGGTTACGAGCAGTACTTC,CASSKGVGGYEQYF
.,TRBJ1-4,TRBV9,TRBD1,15,TGTGCCAGCAGCCTCTCCCGAGACAGGGGTGAAAAACTGTTTTTT,CASSLSRDRGEKLFF
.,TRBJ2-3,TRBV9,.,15,TGTGCCAGCAGCGCACAGGGTACCTCCACAGATACGCAGTATTTT,CASSAQGTSTDTQYF
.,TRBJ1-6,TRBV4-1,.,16,TGCGCCAGCAGCCAATCGAGGGATGGCTATAATTCACCCCTCCACTTT,CASSQSRDGYNSPLHF
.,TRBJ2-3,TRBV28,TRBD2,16,TGTGCCAGCAGTTTAGTGGCTAGCGGGAGTGCAGATACGCAGTATTTT,CASSLVASGSADTQYF
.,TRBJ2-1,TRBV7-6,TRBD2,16,TGTGCCAGCAGCCCTGCCGGGACTAGCGGACGCAATGAGCAGTTCTTC,CASSPAGTSGRNEQFF
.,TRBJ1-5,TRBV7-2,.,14,TGTGCCAGCACCATCCCGGGGGGAGCACAGCCCCAGCATTTT,CASTIPGGAQPQHF
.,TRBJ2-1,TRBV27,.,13,TGTGCCAGCAGTTTGAAACACTACAATGAGCAGTTCTTC,CASSLKHYNEQFF